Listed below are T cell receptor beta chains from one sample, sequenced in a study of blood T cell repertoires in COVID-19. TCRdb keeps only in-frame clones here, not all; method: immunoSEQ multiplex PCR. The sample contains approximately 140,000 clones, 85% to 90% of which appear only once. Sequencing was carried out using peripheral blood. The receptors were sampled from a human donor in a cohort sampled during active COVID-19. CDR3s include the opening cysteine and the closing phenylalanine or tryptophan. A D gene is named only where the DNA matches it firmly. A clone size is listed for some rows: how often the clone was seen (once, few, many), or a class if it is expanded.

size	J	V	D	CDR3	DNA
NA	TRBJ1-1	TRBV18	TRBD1	CASSPGQGTEAFF	TGTGCCAGCTCACCCGGACAGGGCACTGAAGCTTTCTTT
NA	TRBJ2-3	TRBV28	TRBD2	CASSWGGSGGPTQYF	TGTGCCAGCAGTTGGGGAGGTAGCGGGGGGCCCACGCAGTATTTT
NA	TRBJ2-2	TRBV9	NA	CASSVVGSGELFF	TGTGCCAGCAGCGTCGTCGGGAGCGGGGAGCTGTTTTTT
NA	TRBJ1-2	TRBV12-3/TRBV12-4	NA	CASSFPSGVTHTF	TGTGCCAGCAGTTTTCCATCAGGCGTTACCCACACCTTC
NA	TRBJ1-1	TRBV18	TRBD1	CASSPRQGSMNTEAFF	TGTGCCAGCTCACCCCGACAGGGCTCCATGAACACTGAAGCTTTCTTT
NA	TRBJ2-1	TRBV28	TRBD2	CASSLIGVAGDLSDNEQFF	TGTGCCAGCAGTCTAATCGGCGTGGCGGGGGACCTTTCGGACAATGAGCAGTTCTTC
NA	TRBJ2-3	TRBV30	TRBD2	CAWTSLRGVHTQYF	TGTGCCTGGACCTCGCTGCGGGGGGTTCATACGCAGTATTTT
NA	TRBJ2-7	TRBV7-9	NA	CASSYRSEQYF	TGTGCCAGCAGCTATCGGAGCGAGCAGTACTTC
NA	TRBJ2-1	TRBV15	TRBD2	CATSRDPTSGFNEQFF	TGTGCCACCAGCAGAGATCCGACTAGCGGGTTTAATGAGCAGTTCTTC
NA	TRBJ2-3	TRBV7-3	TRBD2	CASSFGLAASTDTQYF	TGTGCCAGCAGCTTCGGACTAGCGGCTAGCACAGATACGCAGTATTTT
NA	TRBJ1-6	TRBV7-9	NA	CASSPPASGANSPLHF	TGTGCCAGCAGCCCCCCGGCGAGCGGGGCTAATTCACCCCTCCACTTT
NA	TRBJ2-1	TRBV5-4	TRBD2	CASSLGGSGSEGEQFF	TGTGCCAGCAGCTTGGGCGGGAGCGGGAGCGAGGGTGAGCAGTTCTTC
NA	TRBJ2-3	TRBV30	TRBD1	CAWTTGQGSTDTQYF	TGTGCCTGGACAACAGGACAGGGGAGCACAGATACGCAGTATTTT
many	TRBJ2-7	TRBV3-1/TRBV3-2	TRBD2	CASSQGTSGPSYEQYF	TGTGCCAGCAGCCAGGGGACTAGCGGTCCCTCCTACGAGCAGTACTTC
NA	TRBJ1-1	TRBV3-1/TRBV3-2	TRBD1	CASSQAGQGPTEAFF	TGTGCCAGCAGCCAAGCAGGACAGGGGCCGACTGAAGCTTTCTTT
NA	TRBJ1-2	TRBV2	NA	CASRVEGPNYGYTF	TGTGCCAGCAGGGTGGAGGGGCCTAACTATGGCTACACCTTC
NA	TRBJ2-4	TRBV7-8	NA	CASSEWGGLAKNIQYF	TGTGCCAGCAGCGAGTGGGGCGGTCTAGCCAAAAACATTCAGTACTTC